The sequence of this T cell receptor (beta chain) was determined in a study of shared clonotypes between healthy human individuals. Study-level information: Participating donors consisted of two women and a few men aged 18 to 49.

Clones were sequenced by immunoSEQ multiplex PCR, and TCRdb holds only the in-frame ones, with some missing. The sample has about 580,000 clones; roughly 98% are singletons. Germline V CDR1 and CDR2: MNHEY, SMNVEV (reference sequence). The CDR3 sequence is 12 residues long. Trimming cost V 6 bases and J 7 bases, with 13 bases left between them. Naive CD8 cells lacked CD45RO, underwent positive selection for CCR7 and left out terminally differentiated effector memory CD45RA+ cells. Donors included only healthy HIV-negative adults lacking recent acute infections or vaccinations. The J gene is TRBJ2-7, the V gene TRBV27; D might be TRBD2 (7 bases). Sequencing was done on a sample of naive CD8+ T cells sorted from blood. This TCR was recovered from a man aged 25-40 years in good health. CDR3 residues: CASSGGLGEQYF. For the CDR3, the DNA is TGTGCCAGCAGCGGGGGGCTGGGGGAGCAGTACTTC.